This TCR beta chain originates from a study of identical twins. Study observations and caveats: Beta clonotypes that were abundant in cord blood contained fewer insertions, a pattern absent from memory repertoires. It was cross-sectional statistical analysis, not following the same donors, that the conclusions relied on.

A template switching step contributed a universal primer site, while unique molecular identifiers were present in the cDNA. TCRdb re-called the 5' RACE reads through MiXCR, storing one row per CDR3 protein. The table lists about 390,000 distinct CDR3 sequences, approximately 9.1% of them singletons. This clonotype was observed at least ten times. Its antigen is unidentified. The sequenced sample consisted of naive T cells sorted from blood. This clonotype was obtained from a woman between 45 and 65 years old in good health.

Here the CDR3 reads CSVAGTSGSVEQFF. The DNA of the CDR3 is TGCAGCGTTGCCGGGACTAGCGGGAGTGTAGAGCAGTTCTTC. V gene TRBV29-1 combines with J gene TRBJ2-1; 14 bases are a match to TRBD2. V lost 4 bases to trimming and J lost 10 bases; unmatched junction nucleotides: 6. The germline V gene has CDR1 SQVTM and CDR2 ANQGSEA. The CDR3 contains 14 residues.